This passage covers 17 T cell receptor beta chains from one sample sequenced in a study of blood T cell repertoires in COVID-19. Profiled with immunoSEQ multiplex PCR; TCRdb holds only in-frame clones, not every one. The sample consists of some 150,000 clones, over 60% of them appearing once. Sequenced material: peripheral blood. These receptor sequences come from a woman at least 80 years old with active or convalescent COVID-19.

The V gene is TRBV18, the J gene TRBJ1-6, with D hard to call. Deletions cut 6 bases from V and 8 bases from J, with 14 bases between. The CDR3 loop spans 14 amino acids. Germline values: CDR1 KGHSH, CDR2 LQKENI. The CDR3 DNA reads TGTGCCAGCTCCCAGGCCCCAGGCCATTCACCCCTCCACTTT. Its protein product is CASSQAPGHSPLHF.

This clone was counted a few times. The chain couples TRBV19 to TRBJ2-3, with TRBD2 matching 9 bases. The CDR3 totals 19 residues. Looked up from germline, CDR1 is LNHDA and CDR2 is SQIVND (reference sequence). V trimming: 3 bases; J trimming: 0 bases; junction bases outside the gene matches: 13. CDR3 sequence: CASSIGSVLRGGSTDTQYF. Here the CDR3 DNA reads TGTGCCAGTAGTATCGGCAGTGTCCTGCGGGGGGGCAGCACAGATACGCAGTATTTT.

This clone was picked up many times. V usage is TRBV12-5 and J usage is TRBJ1-2; tentatively, D is TRBD1 (6 bases). V was shortened by 1 base and J by 2 bases, with 14 bases between the two germline ends. Germline V CDR1 and CDR2: LGHNT, FRNRAP. The CDR3 loop spans 16 amino acids. The CDR3 DNA reads TGTGCTAGTGGTTTGGCCGGGACAAAAAACAACTATGGCTACACCTTC. Amino acids: CASGLAGTKNNYGYTF.

V and J are TRBV6-5 and TRBJ2-1, with 7 positions matching TRBD1. The CDR3 runs 15 residues. Germline CDR1 and CDR2: MNHEY and SVGAGI. V dropped 7 bases and J dropped 1; count of bases not matched to a gene: 7. The CDR3 loop is CASILDRVSYNEQFF. The CDR3 coding sequence is TGTGCCAGCATTCTAGACAGGGTTTCCTACAATGAGCAGTTCTTC.

The chain uses TRBV12-3 or TRBV12-4 and TRBJ1-1; 7 nucleotides match TRBD1. This CDR3 is 13 amino acids long. V shed 5 bases and J 4 bases; nucleotides not matched to a gene: 4. CDR3 loop: CASSPTGFTEAFF. CDR3 coding DNA: TGTGCCAGCAGTCCGACAGGGTTCACTGAAGCTTTCTTT.

This clone was seen a few times. V is TRBV14 and J is TRBJ1-6, with D uncertain. The germline V and J ends were trimmed by 0 bases and 10 bases, with 10 bases remaining between them. This CDR3 is built from 14 residues. Germline values: CDR1 SGHDN, CDR2 FVKESK. The CDR3 nucleotides are TGTGCCAGCAGCCAAGATCTTCCGGGATCACCCCTCCACTTT. This translates into CASSQDLPGSPLHF.

CDR3 nucleotide sequence: TGTGCCAGCAGTCCCGACAGGGGAGGTCAGCCCCAGCATTTT. It encodes CASSPDRGGQPQHF. J is TRBJ1-5 and V is TRBV2; 8 bases align to TRBD1. The CDR3 length is 14 residues. V shed 5 bases, J shed 6 bases, and the junction held 6 bases outside the gene matches. CDR1 and CDR2 from the germline V gene are SNHLY and FYNNEI.

This clone is a singleton in its sample. The J gene is TRBJ2-2, the V gene TRBV6-5; a possible D gene is TRBD1 (6 bases). Germline loops: CDR1 MNHEY, CDR2 SVGAGI. V was cut by 0 bases and J by 4 bases, with 12 bases left in between. CDR3 length: 16 residues. In nucleotides, the CDR3 is TGTGCCAGCAGTTACTCGCCAGGGGTGGGCACCGGGGAGCTGTTTTTT. It translates to CASSYSPGVGTGELFF.

This clone was found a few times. The rearrangement links TRBV21-1 to TRBJ1-1. TRBV21-1 has pseudogene status. The CDR3 contains 17 residues. CDR3 protein: CASSKGGGARADTEAFF. CDR3 in DNA: TGTGCCAGCAGCAAAGGAGGCGGGGCCAGGGCGGACACTGAAGCTTTCTTT.

The chain combines TRBV2 with TRBJ1-2, with 8 positions matching TRBD1. Unmatched junction bases numbered 4, after V lost 7 bases and J lost 0 bases. The germline V gene has CDR1 SNHLY and CDR2 FYNNEI. CDR3 length: 14 residues. The CDR3 nucleotides read TGTGCCAGCATGGACAGGGCAACTAACTATGGCTACACCTTC. Its translation: CASMDRATNYGYTF.

The chain combines TRBV29-1 with TRBJ1-5; 10 positions match TRBD1. J was trimmed by 5 bases and V by 6 bases; bases with no gene match: 4. CDR1 is SQVTM, CDR2 ANQGSEA, per germline. CDR3 length equals 13 residues. CDR3 DNA sequence: TGCAGCGTCGCCGGGACAGGGGATCAGCCCCAGCATTTT. This sequence encodes CSVAGTGDQPQHF.

The V and J genes are TRBV19 and TRBJ2-7; TRBD1 aligns across 8 bases. CDR1 is LNHDA, CDR2 SQIVND, per germline (reference sequence). This CDR3 spans 14 amino acids. Trimming cost V 4 bases and J 3 bases; bases outside gene matches: 5. The CDR3 coding sequence is TGTGCCAGTAGTAAGAGACAGGGGATCTACGAGCAGTACTTC. Amino acids: CASSKRQGIYEQYF.

This chain connects TRBV5-1 to TRBJ1-5, with TRBD1 as a possible D gene (5 bases). Germline V gene lookup returns CDR1 SGHRS and CDR2 YFSETQ. The CDR3 loop spans 14 amino acids. V was shortened by 0 bases and J by 1 base, with 5 bases between the two germline ends. As DNA, the CDR3 is TGCGCCAGCAGCTTGGAGGGGAGCAATCAGCCCCAGCATTTT. It codes for CASSLEGSNQPQHF.

The CDR3: CASSLAFPRNTGELFF. In DNA form, the CDR3 reads TGTGCCAGCAGCTTGGCTTTCCCCCGTAACACCGGGGAGCTGTTTTTT. The chain joins TRBV5-8 to TRBJ2-2; D not certain. The CDR3 totals 16 residues. The germline V gene has CDR1 SGHTS and CDR2 YDEGEE. The V end lost 0 bases, the J end lost 2 bases, and 11 bases lay between the germline ends.

This clone appeared a single time. The chain has TRBV28 and TRBJ2-7; D might be TRBD1 (6 bases). This CDR3 region has 14 residues. V was cut by 2 bases and J by 0 bases, with 8 bases left in between. CDR1 MDHEN and CDR2 SYDVKM come from the germline V gene. CDR3 coding DNA: TGTGCCAGCAGTTTAACAGGGTTCTCCTACGAGCAGTACTTC. It is translated as CASSLTGFSYEQYF.

This chain links TRBV28 with TRBJ1-5, with 8 bases aligning to TRBD1. The CDR3 is made up of 14 amino acids. Germline CDR1 MDHEN, CDR2 SYDVKM. V lost 5 bases, J lost 6 bases, and 6 bases stayed unmatched. The CDR3 DNA sequence: TGTGCCAGCAGTACAGGGGGTAAGGTTCAGCCCCAGCATTTT. Its translation: CASSTGGKVQPQHF.

On this clone: Distinct nucleotide sequences in the sample also encode this CDR3. The V gene is TRBV14, the J gene TRBJ1-6; 7 bases line up with TRBD1. The J segment lost 6 bases and the V segment lost 4 bases, leaving 3 bases of the junction unmatched. From germline, CDR1 is SGHDN and CDR2 FVKESK. This CDR3 region has 14 residues. The CDR3 reads CASSPGQPNSPLHF. In nucleotides, the CDR3 is TGTGCCAGCAGCCCGGGACAGCCTAATTCACCCCTCCACTTT.